These T cell receptor beta chains were read from a single sample in a study of CD8 T cells in Susac syndrome. TCRdb reprocessed the immunoSEQ multiplex PCR reads via MiXCR and lists one record per CDR3 protein. The sample gives about 75,000 distinct CDR3 sequences, 94% of which show up once; about 0.47% is in the top ten. Input material: CD8+ T cells from PBMCs. These receptors were taken from a human donor with Susac syndrome. Both conserved end residues are part of each CDR3. A D gene is named only where the DNA matches it firmly.

J,D,V,DNA,CDR3
TRBJ2-1,.,TRBV30,TGTGCCTGGGACGGCCCTTACAATGAGCAGTTCTTC,CAWDGPYNEQFF
TRBJ2-6,.,TRBV29-1,TGCAGCGTCGCGCGGCCTGGGGCCAACGTCCTGACTTTC,CSVARPGANVLTF
TRBJ1-6,TRBD1,TRBV9,TGTGCCAGTGGGGACAGCGCCAATTCACCCCTCCACTTT,CASGDSANSPLHF
TRBJ2-7,.,TRBV7-9,TGTGCCAGCAGCTTAGACAGTAGGGAGCAGTACTTC,CASSLDSREQYF
TRBJ1-2,TRBD1,TRBV2,TGTGCCAGCGCAGGGGGAGGCTACACCTTC,CASAGGGYTF
TRBJ2-1,TRBD1,TRBV6-5,TGTGCCAGCAGTTACTCAGGGACAGGCTACAATGAGCAGTTCTTC,CASSYSGTGYNEQFF
TRBJ2-1,.,TRBV7-3,TGTGCCAGCAGCTTAGGTACGGCTAATCAGCAGTTCTTC,CASSLGTANQQFF
TRBJ1-2,TRBD1,TRBV3-1,TGTGCCAGCAGCCGGGACAGGGCTCGAAACTATGGCTACACCTTC,CASSRDRARNYGYTF
TRBJ2-5,.,TRBV5-1,TGCGCCAGCAGCTTGGAACGGAGCTCGTACCAAGAGACCCAGTACTTC,CASSLERSSYQETQYF
TRBJ2-1,.,TRBV27,TGTGCCAGCAGCTCCGTTCTCAACCTCAATGAGCAGTTCTTC,CASSSVLNLNEQFF
TRBJ2-5,.,TRBV10-3,TGTGCCATCAGGGACCGGGACGAAGCCCAAGAGACCCAGTACTTC,CAIRDRDEAQETQYF
TRBJ1-1,.,TRBV2,TGTGCCAGTCTTGGGGCACACGTTGAAGCTTTCTTT,CASLGAHVEAFF
TRBJ2-7,TRBD1,TRBV15,TGTGCCACCAGCCTGACAGGGATCTTGGCCTACGAGCAGTACTTC,CATSLTGILAYEQYF